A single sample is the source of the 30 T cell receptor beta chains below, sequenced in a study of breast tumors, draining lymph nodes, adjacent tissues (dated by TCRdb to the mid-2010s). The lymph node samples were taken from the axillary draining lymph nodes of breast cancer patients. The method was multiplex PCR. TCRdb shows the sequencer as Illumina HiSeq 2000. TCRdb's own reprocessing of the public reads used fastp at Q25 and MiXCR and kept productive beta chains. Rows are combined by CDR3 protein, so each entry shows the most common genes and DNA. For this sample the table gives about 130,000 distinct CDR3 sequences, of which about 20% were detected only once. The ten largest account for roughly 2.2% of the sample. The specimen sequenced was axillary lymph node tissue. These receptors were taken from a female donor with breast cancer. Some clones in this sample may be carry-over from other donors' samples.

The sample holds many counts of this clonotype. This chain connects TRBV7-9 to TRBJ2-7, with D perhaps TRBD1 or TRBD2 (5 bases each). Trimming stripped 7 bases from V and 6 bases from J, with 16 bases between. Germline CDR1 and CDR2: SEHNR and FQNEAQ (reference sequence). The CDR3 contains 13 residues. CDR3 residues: CASTLGETVEQYF. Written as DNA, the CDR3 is TGTGCCAGCACCCTAGGGGAGACGGTCGAGCAGTACTTC.

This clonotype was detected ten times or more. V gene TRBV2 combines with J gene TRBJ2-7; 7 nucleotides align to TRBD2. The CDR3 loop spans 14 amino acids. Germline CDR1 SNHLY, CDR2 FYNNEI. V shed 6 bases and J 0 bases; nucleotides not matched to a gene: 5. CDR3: CASRGRGSSYEQYF. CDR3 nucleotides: TGTGCCAGCAGGGGTCGCGGGAGCTCCTACGAGCAGTACTTC.

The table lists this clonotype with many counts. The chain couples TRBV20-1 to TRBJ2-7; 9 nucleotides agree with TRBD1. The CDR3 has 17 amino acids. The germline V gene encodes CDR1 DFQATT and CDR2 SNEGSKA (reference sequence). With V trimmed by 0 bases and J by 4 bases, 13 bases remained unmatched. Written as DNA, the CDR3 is TGCAGTGCTAGAGATGAGGGCGGGACAGGGTCTATGTACGAGCAGTACTTC. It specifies CSARDEGGTGSMYEQYF.

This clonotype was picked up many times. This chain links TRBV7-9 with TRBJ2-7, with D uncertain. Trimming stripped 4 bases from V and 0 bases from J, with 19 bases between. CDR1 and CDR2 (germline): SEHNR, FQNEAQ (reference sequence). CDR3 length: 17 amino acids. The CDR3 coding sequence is TGTGCCAGCAGCTCCTCGTCGGCCTTTCACAGCTCCTACGAGCAGTACTTC. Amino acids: CASSSSSAFHSSYEQYF.

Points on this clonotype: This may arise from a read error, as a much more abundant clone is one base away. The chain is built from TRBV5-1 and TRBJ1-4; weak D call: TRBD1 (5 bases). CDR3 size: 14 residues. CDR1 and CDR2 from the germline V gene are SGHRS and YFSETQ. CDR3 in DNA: TGCGCCAGCAGCCCGGACACCGCTAATGAAAAACTGGTTTTT. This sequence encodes CASSPDTANEKLVF.

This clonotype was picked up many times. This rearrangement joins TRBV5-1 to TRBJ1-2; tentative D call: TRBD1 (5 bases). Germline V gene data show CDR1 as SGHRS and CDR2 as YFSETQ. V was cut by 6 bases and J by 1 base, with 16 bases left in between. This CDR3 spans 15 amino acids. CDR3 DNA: TGCGCCAGCAATCCGTCGGGGGGGTTTAACTATGGCTACACCTTC. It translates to CASNPSGGFNYGYTF.

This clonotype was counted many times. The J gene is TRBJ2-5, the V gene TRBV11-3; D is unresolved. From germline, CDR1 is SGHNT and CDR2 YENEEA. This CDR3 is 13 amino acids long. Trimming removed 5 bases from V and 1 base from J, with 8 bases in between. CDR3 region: CASSVQVQETQYF. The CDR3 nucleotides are TGTGCCAGCAGCGTCCAGGTCCAAGAGACCCAGTACTTC.

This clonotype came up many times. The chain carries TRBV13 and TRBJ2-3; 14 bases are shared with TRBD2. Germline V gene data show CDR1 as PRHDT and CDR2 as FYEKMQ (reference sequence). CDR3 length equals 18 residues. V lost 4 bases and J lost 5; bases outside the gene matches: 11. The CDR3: CASSSKSGLAGELDTQYF. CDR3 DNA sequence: TGTGCCAGCAGCTCCAAGTCGGGACTAGCGGGAGAACTAGATACGCAGTATTTT.

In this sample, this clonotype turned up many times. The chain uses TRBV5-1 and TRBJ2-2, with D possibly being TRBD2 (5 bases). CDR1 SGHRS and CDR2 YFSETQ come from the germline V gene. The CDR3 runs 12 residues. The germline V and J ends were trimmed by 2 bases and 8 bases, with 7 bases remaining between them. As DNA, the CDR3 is TGCGCCAGCAGCTTCGGGGTTGGGGAGCTGTTTTTT. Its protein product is CASSFGVGELFF.

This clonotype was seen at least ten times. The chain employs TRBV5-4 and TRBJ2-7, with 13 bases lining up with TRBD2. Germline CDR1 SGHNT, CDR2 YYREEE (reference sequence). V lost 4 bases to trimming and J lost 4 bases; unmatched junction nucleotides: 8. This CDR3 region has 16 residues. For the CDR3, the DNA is TGTGCCAGCAGCACACGGACTAGCGGGAGATCTTACGAGCAGTACTTC. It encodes CASSTRTSGRSYEQYF.

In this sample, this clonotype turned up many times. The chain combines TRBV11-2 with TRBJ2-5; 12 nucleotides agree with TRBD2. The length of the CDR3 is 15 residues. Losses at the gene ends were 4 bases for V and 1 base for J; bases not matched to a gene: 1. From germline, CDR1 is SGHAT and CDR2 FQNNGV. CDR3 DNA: TGTGCCAGCAGCTGGACTAGCGGGACCCAAGAGACCCAGTACTTC. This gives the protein CASSWTSGTQETQYF.

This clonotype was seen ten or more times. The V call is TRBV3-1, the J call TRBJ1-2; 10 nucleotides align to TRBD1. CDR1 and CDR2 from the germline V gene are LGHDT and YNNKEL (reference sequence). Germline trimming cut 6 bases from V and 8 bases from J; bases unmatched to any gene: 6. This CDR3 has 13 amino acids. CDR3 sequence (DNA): TGTGCCAGCAGTCCGACAGGGGGCGACGGCTACACCTTC. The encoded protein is CASSPTGGDGYTF.

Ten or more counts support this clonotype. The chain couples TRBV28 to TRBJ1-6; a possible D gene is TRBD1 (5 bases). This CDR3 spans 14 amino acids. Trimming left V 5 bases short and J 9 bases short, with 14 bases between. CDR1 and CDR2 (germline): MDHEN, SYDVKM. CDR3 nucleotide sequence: TGTGCCAGCAGTCCCGTAGGGGCTGGTTCACCCCTCCACTTT. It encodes CASSPVGAGSPLHF.

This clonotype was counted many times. Written as DNA, the CDR3 is TGCAGTGCGAATAGACTTAGCACAGATACGCAGTATTTT. Translation gives CSANRLSTDTQYF. The V call is TRBV20-1, the J call TRBJ2-3; D not resolved. The length of the CDR3 is 13 residues. V was pared by 6 bases and J by 0 bases, with 10 bases between. Germline CDR1 DFQATT, CDR2 SNEGSKA (reference sequence).

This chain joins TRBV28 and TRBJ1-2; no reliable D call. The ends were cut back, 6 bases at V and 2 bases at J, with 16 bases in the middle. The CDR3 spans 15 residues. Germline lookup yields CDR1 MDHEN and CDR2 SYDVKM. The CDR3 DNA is TGTGCCAGCAGGGCCCTGGGAACAGCGAACTATGGCTACACCTTC. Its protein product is CASRALGTANYGYTF.

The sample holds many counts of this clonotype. DNA of the CDR3: TGTGCCAGCTCACCAGACCAGCAACCTTACTATGGCTACACCTTC. Its translation: CASSPDQQPYYGYTF. The chain couples TRBV18 to TRBJ1-2; D is unclear. The CDR3 has 15 amino acids. Germline-derived CDR1 and CDR2 are KGHSH and LQKENI. V lost 2 bases to trimming and J lost 3 bases, with 13 bases between them.

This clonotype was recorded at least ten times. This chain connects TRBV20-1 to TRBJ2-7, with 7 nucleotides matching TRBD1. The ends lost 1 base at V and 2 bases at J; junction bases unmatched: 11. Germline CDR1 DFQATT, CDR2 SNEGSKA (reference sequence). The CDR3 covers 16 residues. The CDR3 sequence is CSARVKTGKSPYEQYF. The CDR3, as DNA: TGCAGTGCTAGAGTTAAGACAGGGAAAAGTCCCTACGAGCAGTACTTC.

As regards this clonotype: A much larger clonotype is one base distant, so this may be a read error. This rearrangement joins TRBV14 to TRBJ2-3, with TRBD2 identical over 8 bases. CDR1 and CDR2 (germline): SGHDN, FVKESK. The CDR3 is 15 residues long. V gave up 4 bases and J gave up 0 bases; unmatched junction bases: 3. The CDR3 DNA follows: TGTGCCAGCAGCCGACTAGCGTTTAGCACAGATACGCAGTATTTT. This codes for CASSRLAFSTDTQYF. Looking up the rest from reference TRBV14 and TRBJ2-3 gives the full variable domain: EAGVTQFPSHSVIEKGQTVTLRCDPISGHDNLYWYRRVMGKEIKFLLHFVKESKQDESGMPNNRFLAERTGGTYSTLKVQPAELEDSGVYFCASSRLAFSTDTQYFGPGTRLTVL.

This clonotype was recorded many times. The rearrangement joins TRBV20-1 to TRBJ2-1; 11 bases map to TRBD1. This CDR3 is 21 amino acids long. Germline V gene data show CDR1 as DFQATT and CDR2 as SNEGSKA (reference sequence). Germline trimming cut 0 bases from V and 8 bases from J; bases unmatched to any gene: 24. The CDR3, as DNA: TGCAGTGCTAGAGATCCGGAATTCCGTGTTTCTGGACAGGGGGCTTTGGATGAGCAGTTCTTC. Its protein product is CSARDPEFRVSGQGALDEQFF.

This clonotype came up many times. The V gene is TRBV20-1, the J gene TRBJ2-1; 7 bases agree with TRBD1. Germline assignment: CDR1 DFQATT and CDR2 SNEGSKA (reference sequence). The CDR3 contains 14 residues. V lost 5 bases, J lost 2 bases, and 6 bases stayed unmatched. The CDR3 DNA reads TGCAGTGCTTCCACAGGGGCGACCTACAATGAGCAGTTCTTC. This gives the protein CSASTGATYNEQFF.

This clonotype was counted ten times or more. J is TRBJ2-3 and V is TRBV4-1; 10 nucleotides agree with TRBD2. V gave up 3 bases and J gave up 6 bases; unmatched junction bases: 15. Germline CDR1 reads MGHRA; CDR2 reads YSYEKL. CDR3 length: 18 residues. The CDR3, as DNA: TGCGCCAGCAGCCAGCGAAGGGGACTAGCGTTGTCGGGGGATACGCAGTATTTT. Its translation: CASSQRRGLALSGDTQYF.

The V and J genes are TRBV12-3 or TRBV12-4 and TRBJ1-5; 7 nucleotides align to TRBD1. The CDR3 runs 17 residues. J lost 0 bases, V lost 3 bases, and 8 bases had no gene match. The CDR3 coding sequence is TGTGCCAGCAGTTTGATGGGACAGACAGATAGCAATCAGCCCCAGCATTTT. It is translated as CASSLMGQTDSNQPQHF.

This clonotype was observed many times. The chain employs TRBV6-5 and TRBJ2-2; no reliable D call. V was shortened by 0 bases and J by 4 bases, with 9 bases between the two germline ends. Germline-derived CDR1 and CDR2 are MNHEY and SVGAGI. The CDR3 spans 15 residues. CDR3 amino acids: CASSYSPATTGELFF. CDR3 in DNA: TGTGCCAGCAGTTACTCACCGGCTACCACCGGGGAGCTGTTTTTT.

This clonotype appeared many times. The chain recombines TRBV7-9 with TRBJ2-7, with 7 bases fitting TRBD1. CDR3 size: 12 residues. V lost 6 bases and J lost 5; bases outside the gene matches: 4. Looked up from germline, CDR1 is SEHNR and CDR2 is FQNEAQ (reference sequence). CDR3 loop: CASRTGKDEQYF. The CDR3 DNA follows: TGTGCCAGCAGGACAGGGAAGGACGAGCAGTACTTC.

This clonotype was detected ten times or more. The CDR3 sequence is CASSSGGTSVSTDTQYF. DNA for the CDR3: TGTGCCAGCAGCTCTGGAGGGACTAGCGTTAGTACAGATACGCAGTATTTT. The chain employs TRBV5-4 and TRBJ2-3, with 10 positions matching TRBD2. J was trimmed by 3 bases and V by 3 bases; bases with no gene match: 10. The V gene's germline CDR1 is SGHNT and CDR2 YYREEE (reference sequence). The CDR3 covers 17 residues.

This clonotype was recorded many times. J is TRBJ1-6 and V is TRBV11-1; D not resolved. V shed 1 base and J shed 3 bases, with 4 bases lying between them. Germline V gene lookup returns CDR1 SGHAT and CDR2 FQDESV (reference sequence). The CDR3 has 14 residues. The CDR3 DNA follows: TGTGCCAGCAGCTTAGACGTCTATAATTCACCCCTCCACTTT. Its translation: CASSLDVYNSPLHF.

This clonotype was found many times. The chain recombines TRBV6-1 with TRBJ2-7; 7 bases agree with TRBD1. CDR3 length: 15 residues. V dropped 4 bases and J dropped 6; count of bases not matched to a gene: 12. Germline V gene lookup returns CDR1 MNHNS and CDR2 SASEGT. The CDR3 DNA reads TGTGCCAGCAGTGGGGTCCTAAAGGGGGCTCGCGAGCAGTACTTC. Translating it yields CASSGVLKGAREQYF.

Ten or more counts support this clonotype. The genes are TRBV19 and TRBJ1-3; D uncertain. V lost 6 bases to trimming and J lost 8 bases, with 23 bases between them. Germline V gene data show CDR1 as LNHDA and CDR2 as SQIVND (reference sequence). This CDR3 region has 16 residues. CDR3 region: CASRVRALRDLYTIYF. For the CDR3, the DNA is TGTGCCAGTAGGGTAAGGGCACTTAGAGACCTGTACACCATATATTTT.

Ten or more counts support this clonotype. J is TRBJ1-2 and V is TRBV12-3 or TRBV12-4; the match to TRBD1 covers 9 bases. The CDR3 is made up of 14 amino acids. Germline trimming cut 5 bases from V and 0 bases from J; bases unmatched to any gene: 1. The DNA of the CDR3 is TGTGCCAGCAGTCGGACAGGGGCTAACTATGGCTACACCTTC. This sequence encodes CASSRTGANYGYTF.

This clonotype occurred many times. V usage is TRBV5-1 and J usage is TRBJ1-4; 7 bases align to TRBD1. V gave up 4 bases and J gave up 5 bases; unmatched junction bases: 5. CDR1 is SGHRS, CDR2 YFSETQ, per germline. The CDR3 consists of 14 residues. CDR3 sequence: CASSPGQINEKLFF. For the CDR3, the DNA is TGCGCCAGCAGCCCGGGACAGATAAATGAAAAACTGTTTTTT.